The present T cell receptor (beta chain) was sequenced within a study of blood T cells in healthy people across ages. Study observations and caveats: Researchers judged that diversity estimates from one million T cells fell short of true values. Greater diversity and more naive CD4+ cells were seen in long-lived donors than in aged donors.

A J-beta primer mix and a sample-barcoded 5' primer were used in a second PCR of roughly 7 to 12 cycles. In TCRdb, the 5' RACE reads were re-called with MiXCR into one record per CDR3 protein. Seen here are hundreds of thousands of distinct CDR3 sequences, about half observed once, and the top ten hold 30% to 35%. The J segment lost 9 bases and the V segment lost 7 bases, leaving 7 bases of the junction unmatched. This CDR3 is 14 amino acids long. Each donor supplied approximately 10 milliliters of peripheral blood. Per sample, at least 6 micrograms of total RNA were extracted. A remark on this clonotype: Its matching antigen is unknown.

The source of this sequence is an older woman in good health. The specimen sequenced was blood. The rearrangement joins TRBV12-3 or TRBV12-4 to TRBJ2-1; TRBD2 agrees at 12 bases. The CDR3 loop reads CASTVGLAGIEQFF. Written as DNA, the CDR3 is TGTGCCAGCACCGTAGGACTAGCGGGAATTGAGCAGTTCTTC.